The 9 T cell receptor beta chains below come from one sample, sequenced in a study of T cells in localized non-small cell lung cancer. Sequencing was performed with immunoSEQ multiplex PCR; in TCRdb, only in-frame clones are kept and a portion is missing. The data show about 35,000 clones, around 93% seen once. Sequences were derived from peripheral blood mononuclear cells, sampled before any cancer treatment. The receptors were sampled from a female donor over 55 with stage II lung adenocarcinoma.

The V gene is TRBV5-6, the J gene TRBJ2-7; D unclear. V shed 2 bases and J shed 0 bases, with 9 bases lying between them. This CDR3 contains 14 residues. CDR1 and CDR2 (germline): SGHDT, YYEEEE. CDR3 amino acids: CASSLGGNSYEQYF. The CDR3 DNA sequence: TGTGCCAGCAGCTTAGGCGGCAACTCCTACGAGCAGTACTTC.

The J gene is TRBJ1-4, the V gene TRBV7-9; no reliable D call. This CDR3 has 15 residues. V shed 4 bases and J shed 3 bases, with 12 bases lying between them. Germline CDR1 is SEHNR and CDR2 is FQNEAQ (reference sequence). The CDR3: CASSSPQEPNEKLFF. In DNA form, the CDR3 reads TGTGCCAGCAGCTCCCCCCAGGAACCTAATGAAAAACTGTTTTTT.

This clone was detected only once. The V gene is TRBV2, the J gene TRBJ1-5; TRBD1 might be the D (5 bases). The germline CDR1 and CDR2 sequences are SNHLY and FYNNEI. Trimming took 7 bases from V and 7 from J, leaving 17 bases between them. The CDR3 has 14 residues. This CDR3 reads CASTLEGIGQPQHF. CDR3 coding DNA: TGTGCCAGCACGTTAGAGGGGATCGGGCAGCCCCAGCATTTT.

Comment on this clone: Other DNA sequences in the same sample also yield this CDR3. The chain combines TRBV5-1 with TRBJ2-3; unclear D gene. The germline V gene has CDR1 SGHRS and CDR2 YFSETQ. The CDR3 runs to 13 residues. Trimming removed 0 bases at V and 3 bases at J, with 5 bases between. The CDR3 here is CASSLEGTDTQYF. DNA of the CDR3: TGCGCCAGCAGCTTGGAAGGTACAGATACGCAGTATTTT.

The chain couples TRBV30 to TRBJ2-1; D is possibly TRBD1 (6 bases). Between the trimmed V and J ends, which lost 2 bases and 4 bases, there was a span of 15 bases. Per the germline V gene, CDR1 is GTSNPN and CDR2 is SVGIG (reference sequence). This CDR3 spans 15 amino acids. For the CDR3, the DNA is TGTGCCTGGAGTACGGACAGACAATTATACAATGAGCAGTTCTTC. Amino acid sequence: CAWSTDRQLYNEQFF.

V gene TRBV10-3 combines with J gene TRBJ1-3, with unresolved D. V lost 6 bases to trimming and J lost 0 bases, with 12 bases between them. This CDR3 contains 15 residues. Germline V gene lookup returns CDR1 ENHRY and CDR2 SYGVKD. The CDR3 region is CAIRPDTYSGNTIYF. The CDR3 bases are TGTGCCATCAGGCCTGACACCTACTCTGGAAACACCATATATTTT.

CDR3 region: CASSLGGWGETQYF. The CDR3 nucleotides are TGTGCCAGCAGCCTGGGCGGGTGGGGAGAGACCCAGTACTTC. This chain links TRBV11-3 with TRBJ2-5, with a tentative D call TRBD2 (5 bases). The germline V and J ends were trimmed by 5 bases and 4 bases, with 14 bases remaining between them. There are 14 residues in the CDR3. Germline loops: CDR1 SGHNT, CDR2 YENEEA.

The chain links TRBV9 to TRBJ2-7; TRBD1 aligns across 8 bases. V dropped 4 bases and J dropped 1; count of bases not matched to a gene: 4. This CDR3 comprises 14 residues. Germline V CDR1 and CDR2: SGDLS, YYNGEE. The CDR3 coding sequence is TGTGCCAGCAGCTCCGGACAGGGATCCTACGAGCAGTACTTC. It yields the protein CASSSGQGSYEQYF.

The V gene is TRBV28, the J gene TRBJ2-3, with D tentatively TRBD2 (5 bases). Germline loops: CDR1 MDHEN, CDR2 SYDVKM. V was trimmed by 2 bases and J by 8 bases, leaving 8 bases between them. There are 12 residues in the CDR3. The CDR3 here is CASSLGSGTQYF. The CDR3 DNA follows: TGTGCCAGCAGTTTAGGGAGTGGTACGCAGTATTTT.